This T cell receptor (beta chain) was recovered during a study of T cell repertoires in cytomegalovirus infection. V trimming: 5 bases; J trimming: 7 bases; junction bases outside the gene matches: 8. Looked up from germline, CDR1 is SEHNR and CDR2 is FQNEAQ (reference sequence). This CDR3 region has 14 residues. TCRdb itself ran the reads through MiXCR, one entry per CDR3 protein. Among about 260,000 distinct CDR3 sequences listed, roughly an eighth were seen once. The TCR comes from a human donor in good health (CMV status not recorded). Some clones in this sample may be carry-over from other donors' samples. The chain has TRBV7-9 and TRBJ2-1, with 7 bases fitting TRBD1. Source material: PBMCs. CDR3 sequence (DNA): TGTGCCAGCAGCCGTGACAGGGTAGGGAATGAGCAGTTCTTC. This gives the protein CASSRDRVGNEQFF.